The 25 T cell receptor beta chains below all came from one sample that was sequenced in a study of blood T cell repertoires in COVID-19. Using immunoSEQ multiplex PCR, the repertoire was profiled, and TCRdb retains in-frame clones only, with some absent. The repertoire consists of more than 300,000 clones, with 88% occurring once and the leading ten covering roughly 1.2%. The specimen sequenced was PBMCs or T cells enriched from blood (not recorded which). These receptors all come from a woman between 18 and 29 years old who had recovered from COVID-19.

The V and J genes are TRBV6-2 or TRBV6-3 and TRBJ1-2; 8 positions agree with TRBD1. This CDR3 comprises 14 residues. Germline lookup yields CDR1 MNHEY and CDR2 SVGEGT. With V trimmed by 5 bases and J by 8 bases, 10 bases remained unmatched. CDR3: CASSRRGQGAGYTF. CDR3 in DNA: TGTGCCAGCAGTCGGAGAGGACAGGGCGCAGGCTACACCTTC.

The chain carries TRBV28 and TRBJ2-1, with D perhaps TRBD1 (6 bases). V was trimmed by 4 bases and J by 2 bases, leaving 15 bases between them. The CDR3 has 16 amino acids. Germline V gene sequence: CDR1 MDHEN, CDR2 SYDVKM. In DNA form, the CDR3 reads TGTGCCAGCAGTTCCCCAGGGGCAGGGACCTACAATGAGCAGTTCTTC. Protein sequence: CASSSPGAGTYNEQFF.

This clone was seen more than once but under ten times. V and J are TRBV18 and TRBJ2-7, with TRBD1 matching over 9 bases. The trim removed 0 bases at V and 2 bases at J, leaving 2 bases unmatched. The V gene's germline CDR1 is KGHSH and CDR2 LQKENI. The CDR3 totals 15 residues. The CDR3 coding sequence is TGTGCCAGCTCACCACCGGGACAGGGAACCTACGAGCAGTACTTC. This codes for CASSPPGQGTYEQYF.

This rearrangement joins TRBV6-6 to TRBJ2-1; TRBD2 might be the D (6 bases). CDR1 MNHNY and CDR2 SVGAGI come from the germline V gene (reference sequence). V lost 7 bases and J 16 bases, leaving 20 bases between the germline ends. The CDR3 consists of 12 residues. This chain's CDR3 is CASTSPAGTAFF. CDR3 in DNA: TGTGCCAGCACCTCCCCGGCGGGGACCGCATTCTTC.

The chain is built from TRBV10-3 and TRBJ1-1; D not certain. This CDR3 contains 16 residues. V lost 3 bases, J lost 2 bases, and 16 bases lay in between. Looked up from germline, CDR1 is ENHRY and CDR2 is SYGVKD. The CDR3 DNA reads TGTGCCATCAGTGATTTGGGCAGGAAAGAAAACACTGAAGCTTTCTTT. Translation: CAISDLGRKENTEAFF.

This chain connects TRBV5-1 to TRBJ1-6; 10 bases align to TRBD1. This CDR3 comprises 15 residues. V trimming: 3 bases; J trimming: 9 bases; junction bases outside the gene matches: 6. Germline CDR1 is SGHRS and CDR2 is YFSETQ. The DNA of the CDR3 is TGCGCCAGCAGCTCGGGACAGGGGACGGGTTCACCCCTCCACTTT. The encoded protein is CASSSGQGTGSPLHF.

The chain carries TRBV5-6 and TRBJ2-1; possible D gene TRBD1, 7 bases. Trimming took off 2 bases at V and 7 bases at J, with 13 bases between the two ends. There are 14 residues in the CDR3. Per the germline V gene, CDR1 is SGHDT and CDR2 is YYEEEE. This CDR3 is CASSFGQEGNEQFF. The CDR3 DNA reads as TGTGCCAGCAGCTTCGGACAGGAGGGGAATGAGCAGTTCTTC.

This clone was detected only once. The J gene is TRBJ1-2, the V gene TRBV6-2 or TRBV6-3; D perhaps matches TRBD1 (5 bases). Trimming shortened V by 4 bases and J by 8 bases, and 14 bases separated the two germline ends. The germline V gene has CDR1 MNHEY and CDR2 SVGEGT. The CDR3 extends over 13 amino acids. The CDR3 region is CASSLGPILGYTF. CDR3 in DNA: TGTGCCAGCAGTTTGGGGCCTATCCTGGGCTACACCTTC.

The J gene is TRBJ1-4, the V gene TRBV19, with 7 nucleotides matching TRBD1. Germline values: CDR1 LNHDA, CDR2 SQIVND (reference sequence). This CDR3 region has 13 residues. V dropped 9 bases and J dropped 6; count of bases not matched to a gene: 7. CDR3 sequence: CASQGGNDEKLFF. The CDR3 nucleotides are TGTGCCAGCCAGGGGGGAAACGATGAAAAACTGTTTTTT. Full variable domain (rest looked up from reference TRBV19 and TRBJ1-4): DGGITQSPKYLFRKEGQNVTLSCEQNLNHDAMYWYRQDPGQGLRLIYYSQIVNDFQKGDIAEGYSVSREKKESFPLTVTSAQKNPTAFYLCASQGGNDEKLFFGSGTQLSVL.

The chain is built from TRBV5-4 and TRBJ2-5; 13 nucleotides line up with TRBD2. The V gene end was trimmed by 4 bases and the J gene end by 5 bases; junction bases not matched to a gene: 8. The CDR3 has 16 amino acids. Germline V gene lookup returns CDR1 SGHNT and CDR2 YYREEE (reference sequence). This chain's CDR3 is CASSAGLAGVGETQYF. For the CDR3, the DNA is TGTGCCAGCAGCGCAGGACTAGCGGGGGTGGGCGAGACCCAGTACTTC.

This clone was found once. V usage is TRBV6-4 and J usage is TRBJ1-6; D gene unclear. This CDR3 spans 13 amino acids. The germline gives CDR1 MRHNA, CDR2 SNTAGT. Trimming removed 3 bases at V and 9 bases at J, with 9 bases between. Here the CDR3 DNA reads TGTGCCAGCAGTGATGAAGGGAGTTCACCCCTCCACTTT. Translated: CASSDEGSSPLHF.

This sequence joins TRBV5-1 and TRBJ1-3; 7 bases line up with TRBD1. The CDR3 loop spans 15 amino acids. J lost 3 bases, V lost 0 bases, and 3 bases had no gene match. Germline CDR1 is SGHRS and CDR2 is YFSETQ. CDR3 sequence reads: CASSLGQGGGNTIYF. In DNA form, the CDR3 reads TGCGCCAGCAGCTTGGGACAGGGCGGTGGAAACACCATATATTTT.

This rearrangement joins TRBV5-8 to TRBJ1-6; tentatively, D is TRBD1 (6 bases). With 3 bases removed from V and 7 bases from J, the gap between germline ends came to 11 bases. The CDR3 sequence is 14 residues long. The germline CDR1 and CDR2 sequences are SGHTS and YDEGEE. As DNA, the CDR3 is TGTGCCAGCAGCTCAACAGGGATGAATTCACCCCTCCACTTT. Its translation: CASSSTGMNSPLHF.

This clone showed up just once. This chain uses TRBV25-1 with TRBJ2-3; the D gene is possibly TRBD2 (5 bases). The length of the CDR3 is 17 residues. Germline loops: CDR1 MGHDK, CDR2 SYGVNS. The germline V and J ends were trimmed by 2 bases and 0 bases, with 15 bases remaining between them. The CDR3 DNA follows: TGTGCCAGCAGTGAAGATCGTGGCAGGACTAGCACAGATACGCAGTATTTT. Protein: CASSEDRGRTSTDTQYF.

The chain is built from TRBV9 and TRBJ2-7; D is perhaps TRBD1 (6 bases). This CDR3 spans 14 amino acids. Germline CDR1 SGDLS, CDR2 YYNGEE. V gave up 5 bases and J gave up 6 bases, with 18 bases separating them. The DNA for the CDR3 is TGTGCCAGCAGTAAACTTAGGGGGAGTGGCGAGCAGTACTTC. This gives the protein CASSKLRGSGEQYF.

CDR3 nucleotides: TGTGCCTGGAGTTTGGACAGGAAGAACACCGGGGAGCTGTTTTTT. This translates into CAWSLDRKNTGELFF. The rearrangement links TRBV30 to TRBJ2-2; 7 nucleotides match TRBD1. CDR1 is GTSNPN, CDR2 SVGIG, per germline (reference sequence). This CDR3 spans 15 amino acids. Germline trimming cut 2 bases from V and 1 base from J; bases unmatched to any gene: 4.

The rearrangement links TRBV7-6 to TRBJ2-3, with TRBD2 matching 8 bases. The CDR3 consists of 15 residues. Germline assignment: CDR1 SGHVS and CDR2 FNYEAQ. The J segment lost 2 bases and the V segment lost 3 bases, leaving 4 bases of the junction unmatched. DNA of the CDR3: TGTGCCAGCAGCTTCGAAGCGGGAGCCACAGATACGCAGTATTTT. This sequence encodes CASSFEAGATDTQYF. The complete variable domain, with remaining parts taken from reference TRBV7-6 and TRBJ2-3, reads GAGVSQSPRYKVTKRGQDVALRCDPISGHVSLYWYRQALGQGPEFLTYFNYEAQQDKSGLPNDRFSAERPEGSISTLTIQRTEQRDSAMYRCASSFEAGATDTQYFGPGTRLTVL.

This chain links TRBV7-2 with TRBJ2-1; 12 bases are a match to TRBD2. V lost 3 bases to trimming and J lost 4 bases; unmatched junction nucleotides: 1. Germline CDR1 and CDR2: SGHTA and FQGNSA. The CDR3 totals 15 residues. The CDR3 nucleotides are TGTGCCAGCAGCTTCGGGACTAGCGGGTACAATGAGCAGTTCTTC. It is translated as CASSFGTSGYNEQFF.

This chain uses TRBV24-1 with TRBJ1-2; 9 nucleotides agree with TRBD1. From germline, CDR1 is KGHDR and CDR2 SFDVKD. V shed 10 bases and J 4 bases; nucleotides not matched to a gene: 6. The CDR3 spans 13 residues. The CDR3, as DNA: TGTGCCACGAGACAGGGGGTAGGCTATGGCTACACCTTC. This sequence encodes CATRQGVGYGYTF.

J is TRBJ2-2 and V is TRBV29-1; 10 nucleotides agree with TRBD2. The CDR3 spans 15 residues. Germline CDR1 SQVTM, CDR2 ANQGSEA. Unmatched junction bases numbered 1, after V lost 3 bases and J lost 0 bases. CDR3 sequence: CSVELAGANTGELFF. The CDR3 DNA reads as TGCAGCGTTGAGCTAGCGGGGGCGAACACCGGGGAGCTGTTTTTT.

The chain couples TRBV20-1 to TRBJ1-2; D is unclear. Germline assignment: CDR1 DFQATT and CDR2 SNEGSKA (reference sequence). The CDR3 is made up of 10 amino acids. The CDR3 loop reads CSPSGNGYTF. Written as DNA, the CDR3 is TGCAGCCCATCGGGGAACGGCTACACCTTC.

The chain has TRBV7-9 and TRBJ2-5; D possibly corresponds to TRBD1 (6 bases). V lost 4 bases to trimming and J lost 4 bases, with 16 bases between them. Germline CDR1 SEHNR, CDR2 FQNEAQ (reference sequence). The length of the CDR3 is 15 residues. The CDR3 nucleotides read TGTGCCAGCAGCTCCGGGACATTTGGTCGAGAGACCCAGTACTTC. Its translation is CASSSGTFGRETQYF.

V is TRBV10-2 and J is TRBJ1-2, with D perhaps matching TRBD1 (5 bases). Germline V CDR1 and CDR2: WSHSY, SAAADI. This CDR3 is 13 amino acids long. Deletions cut 4 bases from V and 6 bases from J, with 12 bases between. The CDR3 here is CASSVQGVDGYTF. Here the CDR3 DNA reads TGCGCCAGCAGTGTTCAAGGGGTCGATGGCTACACCTTC.

The V call is TRBV6-5, the J call TRBJ2-7; 9 bases line up with TRBD1. The CDR3 runs 14 residues. J gave up 4 bases and V 6 bases, and 7 bases lay outside the gene matches. From germline, CDR1 is MNHEY and CDR2 SVGAGI. The CDR3, as DNA: TGTGCCAGCAGGAAGGGACAGGGTGCGTACGAGCAGTACTTC. It yields the protein CASRKGQGAYEQYF.

The J gene is TRBJ1-3, the V gene TRBV6-1, with D possibly matching TRBD1 (6 bases). V was cut by 4 bases and J by 1 base, with 20 bases left in between. Germline CDR1 and CDR2: MNHNS and SASEGT. This CDR3 is 18 amino acids long. CDR3 coding DNA: TGTGCCAGCAGTGCCAACGAGAGGCAGGGGTATTCTGGAAACACCATATATTTT. Protein sequence: CASSANERQGYSGNTIYF.